This TCR beta chain emerged from a study of cytomegalovirus exposure and HLA in healthy donors. Study-wide points: The listing of 150 to 200 TCR beta chains classed them as cytomegalovirus-associated. In vitro work confirmed that a few CMV-associated chains recognize CMV antigens.

Germline CDR1 is SGHRS and CDR2 is YFSETQ. CDR3 size: 13 residues. With 1 base removed from V and 5 bases from J, the gap between germline ends came to 9 bases. 13 Jbeta primers and 60 Vbeta primers were used for the PCR. Measured with immunoSEQ multiplex PCR; TCRdb has only the in-frame clones, and not every one. The table has about 150,000 clones, less than 90% seen once. Points on this clone: Its specificity is unknown.

V gene TRBV5-1 combines with J gene TRBJ1-1; perhaps TRBD1 as D (5 bases). Input material: PBMCs. This receptor was taken from a boy under 10 years old in good health and CMV-seronegative. The CDR3 region has the DNA TGCGCCAGCAGCTTGATCGCAGGGACTGAAGCTTTCTTT. It specifies CASSLIAGTEAFF.